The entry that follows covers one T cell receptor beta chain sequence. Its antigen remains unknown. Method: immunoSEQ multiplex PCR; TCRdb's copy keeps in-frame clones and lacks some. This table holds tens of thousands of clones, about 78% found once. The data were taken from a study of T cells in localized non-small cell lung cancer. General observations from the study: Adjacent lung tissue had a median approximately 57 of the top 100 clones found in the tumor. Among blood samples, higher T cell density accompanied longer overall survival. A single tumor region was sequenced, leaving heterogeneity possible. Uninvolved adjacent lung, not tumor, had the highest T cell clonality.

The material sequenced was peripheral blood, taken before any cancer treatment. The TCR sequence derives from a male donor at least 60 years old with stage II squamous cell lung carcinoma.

In nucleotides, the CDR3 is TGTGCCAGCAGCTTCGGACTAGCGGGGCACAATGAGCAGTTCTTC. Protein sequence: CASSFGLAGHNEQFF. The chain links TRBV11-2 to TRBJ2-1; 12 bases align to TRBD2. In germline, CDR1 is SGHAT, CDR2 FQNNGV. There are 15 residues in the CDR3. After removal of 3 bases from V and 5 bases from J, the junction contained 2 bases not matched to a gene.